One and the same sample provided the 3 T cell receptor beta chains below, sequenced in a study of blood T cell repertoires in COVID-19. Profiled with immunoSEQ multiplex PCR; TCRdb holds only in-frame clones, not every one. The sample includes some 250,000 clones, around 85% of them seen just once. Sequenced: PBMCs or T cells enriched from blood (not recorded which). These receptors came from a woman between 50 and 59 years old who had recovered from COVID-19.

The CDR3 region is CASSAIRDRGGEQYF. CDR3 DNA: TGTGCCAGCAGCGCTATTAGGGACAGGGGAGGCGAGCAGTACTTC. The chain has TRBV9 and TRBJ2-7; 10 nucleotides align to TRBD1. The V segment lost 3 bases and the J segment 6 bases; nucleotides outside the gene matches: 9. CDR1 and CDR2 from the germline V gene are SGDLS and YYNGEE. The CDR3 contains 15 residues.

This clone was observed a handful of times. This chain uses TRBV6-5 with TRBJ2-7, with 7 bases that match TRBD2. The V segment lost 6 bases and the J segment 3 bases; nucleotides outside the gene matches: 11. CDR3 length equals 15 residues. In germline, CDR1 is MNHEY, CDR2 SVGAGI. The CDR3 loop reads CASSQEGGYLYEQYF. The DNA for the CDR3 is TGTGCCAGCAGCCAAGAGGGAGGGTACCTCTACGAGCAGTACTTC.

J is TRBJ1-1 and V is TRBV6-5; 7 positions match TRBD1. CDR1 MNHEY and CDR2 SVGAGI come from the germline V gene. V lost 6 bases to trimming and J lost 6 bases; unmatched junction nucleotides: 4. This CDR3 has 12 residues. The CDR3 bases are TGTGCCAGCAGCCAAGGGACAGCTGAAGCTTTCTTT. It is translated as CASSQGTAEAFF.